Listed below are T cell receptor beta chains from one sample, sequenced in a study of CD8+ T cells in alopecia areata. Clones were sequenced by immunoSEQ multiplex PCR, and TCRdb holds only the in-frame ones, with some missing. The table shows around 120,000 clones, with approximately 47% occurring only once. Sequencing used NKG2D-low CD8+ T cells sorted from blood. Receptors were obtained from a human donor with alopecia areata. The CDR3 runs from the conserved cysteine through the conserved F or W. A D gene is named only where the DNA matches it firmly. Not all rows give a size; the values are once, few, many and, for expanded clones, a class.

V gene	clone size	D gene	J gene	CDR3 DNA	CDR3 protein
TRBV9	NA	NA	TRBJ1-1	TGTGCCAGCAGCGTAGCTATTGGAGCTGAAGCTTTCTTT	CASSVAIGAEAFF
TRBV7-9	few	NA	TRBJ2-1	TGTGCCAGCAGCTTAGCCAACAATGAGCAGTTCTTC	CASSLANNEQFF
TRBV11-2	NA	NA	TRBJ1-2	TGTGCCAGCAGCTTCGGTTACTATGGCTACACCTTC	CASSFGYYGYTF
TRBV30	NA	NA	TRBJ2-4	TGTGCCTGGAGTGAAGGGGTAGGAGCCAAAAACATTCAGTACTTC	CAWSEGVGAKNIQYF
TRBV29-1	NA	TRBD2	TRBJ2-2	TGCAGCGGTCGGGGACTAGCGGAGACCGGGGAGCTGTTTTTT	CSGRGLAETGELFF
TRBV29-1	few	NA	TRBJ2-1	TGCAGCGTAGAAGGGGGGACAGATTCTTACAATGAGCAGTTCTTC	CSVEGGTDSYNEQFF
TRBV29-1	NA	TRBD1	TRBJ2-1	TGCAGCGGGGGGACAGTGAACTACAATGAGCAGTTCTTC	CSGGTVNYNEQFF
TRBV9	few	NA	TRBJ2-1	TGTGCCAGCAGCGTAGCGTTCCACAATGAGCAGTTCTTC	CASSVAFHNEQFF
TRBV11-2	NA	NA	TRBJ2-1	TGTGCCAGCAGCTTGGGATGGGCGCACAATGAGCAGTTCTTC	CASSLGWAHNEQFF
TRBV29-1	NA	TRBD2	TRBJ2-5	TGCAGCGCCGGAAGAAGCGGGAGAACACAAGAGACCCAGTACTTC	CSAGRSGRTQETQYF
TRBV7-9	once	NA	TRBJ2-7	TGTGCCAGCAGCTATCTCAGGACCCCATACGAGCAGTACTTC	CASSYLRTPYEQYF
TRBV29-1	once	NA	TRBJ2-7	TGCAGCGTTGAGGCAGGACCCTACGAGCAGTACTTC	CSVEAGPYEQYF
TRBV29-1	few	TRBD1	TRBJ1-1	TGCAGCGTTCGGACAGGGGGCTTGAGAGGGACTGAAGCTTTCTTT	CSVRTGGLRGTEAFF
TRBV28	NA	TRBD2	TRBJ2-3	TGTGCCAGCAGTCCAACTAGCGGGAGTTACACAGATACGCAGTATTTT	CASSPTSGSYTDTQYF
TRBV29-1	NA	NA	TRBJ1-4	TGCAGCGTTGATCGGGACCTATTTAATGAAAAACTGTTTTTT	CSVDRDLFNEKLFF
TRBV29-1	few	NA	TRBJ1-1	TGCAGCGTTACCAGGGTTGGGAACACTGAAGCTTTCTTT	CSVTRVGNTEAFF
TRBV4-3	NA	NA	TRBJ2-7	TGCGCCAGCAGCCCAGGGGATAGCTCCTACGAGCAGTACTTC	CASSPGDSSYEQYF
TRBV28	few	NA	TRBJ2-5	TGTGCCAGCAATACCCGGGTCGAAGAGACCCAGTACTTC	CASNTRVEETQYF
TRBV30	few	TRBD2	TRBJ2-1	TGTGCCTGGAGTTCAGCTAGCGGGAGAATCGATGAGCAGTTCTTC	CAWSSASGRIDEQFF
TRBV20-1	NA	NA	TRBJ2-5	TGCAGTGCTAGGGACCAGTACTTC	CSARDQYF
TRBV28	NA	NA	TRBJ1-1	TGTGCCAGCAGTCGCGGTCCAGCTTTCTTT	CASSRGPAFF
TRBV5-1	NA	NA	TRBJ1-1	TGCGCCAGCAGCTATTCTGAGGAATACACTGAAGCTTTCTTT	CASSYSEEYTEAFF
TRBV29-1	NA	TRBD2	TRBJ2-1	TGCAGCGTTGGCGGGACTAGCGGGCCTTACAATGAGCAGTTCTTC	CSVGGTSGPYNEQFF
TRBV29-1	NA	NA	TRBJ1-2	TGCAGCGTTGACCCCCCGGGGGAAGGCTACACCTTC	CSVDPPGEGYTF
TRBV2	NA	NA	TRBJ1-2	TGTGCCAGCAGCGTCACAGGAAACTATGGCTACACCTTC	CASSVTGNYGYTF
TRBV4-1	once	TRBD2	TRBJ2-3	TGCGCCAGCAGATTGACTAGCGGAGGAGGAGATACGCAGTATTTT	CASRLTSGGGDTQYF
TRBV29-1	NA	NA	TRBJ1-5	TGCAGCGTTGGGCAGGGTAGCAATCAGCCCCAGCATTTT	CSVGQGSNQPQHF
TRBV29-1	NA	NA	TRBJ1-1	TGCAGCGTTGACCTCACCATCCCACGGGACGGCGGCACTGAAGCTTTCTTT	CSVDLTIPRDGGTEAFF
TRBV29-1	few	NA	TRBJ2-5	TGCAGCGTCGAGTTGGGGGGGACCCAGTACTTC	CSVELGGTQYF